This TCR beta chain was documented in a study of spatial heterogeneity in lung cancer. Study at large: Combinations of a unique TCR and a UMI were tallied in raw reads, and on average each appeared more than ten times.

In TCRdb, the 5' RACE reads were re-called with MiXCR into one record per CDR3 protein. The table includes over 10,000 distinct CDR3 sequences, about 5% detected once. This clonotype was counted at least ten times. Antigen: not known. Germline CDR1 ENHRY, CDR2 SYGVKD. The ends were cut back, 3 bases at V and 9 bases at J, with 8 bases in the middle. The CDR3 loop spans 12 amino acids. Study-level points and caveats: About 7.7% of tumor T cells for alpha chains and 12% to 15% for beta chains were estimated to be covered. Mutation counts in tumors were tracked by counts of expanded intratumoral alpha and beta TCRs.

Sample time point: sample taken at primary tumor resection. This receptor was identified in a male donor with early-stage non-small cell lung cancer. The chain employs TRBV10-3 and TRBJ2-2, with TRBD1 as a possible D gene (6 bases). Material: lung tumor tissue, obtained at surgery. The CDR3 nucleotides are TGTGCCATCAGTGAATGGGGGCGGGAGCTGTTTTTT. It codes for CAISEWGRELFF.